This T cell receptor beta chain emerged from a study of T cells in localized non-small cell lung cancer. Broader study findings: Sequence data derive from only one tumor region, so heterogeneity remains possible.

As concerns this clone: Its antigen is still unknown.

Repertoires were generated with immunoSEQ multiplex PCR, while TCRdb's copy carries only in-frame clones and drops some. The sample lists about 130,000 clones, roughly 90% occurring once. Looked up from germline, CDR1 is GTSNPN and CDR2 is SVGIG (reference sequence). The CDR3 runs to 16 residues. With 3 bases clipped from V and 2 bases from J, the junction kept 6 bases outside the gene matches. Sequencing was performed on peripheral blood, taken before any cancer treatment. The sequence derives from a female donor aged 60 or older with stage I lung adenocarcinoma. The rearrangement joins TRBV30 to TRBJ2-1; 11 positions match TRBD2. The CDR3, as DNA: TGTGCCTGGAGGGCGACTAGCGGGATACCCTACAATGAGCAGTTCTTC. This translates into CAWRATSGIPYNEQFF. The complete variable domain, with remaining parts taken from reference TRBV30 and TRBJ2-1, reads SQTIHQWPATLVQPVGSPLSLECTVEGTSNPNLYWYRQAAGRGLQLLFYSVGIGQISSEVPQNLSASRPQDRQFILSSKKLLLSDSGFYLCAWRATSGIPYNEQFFGPGTRLTVL.